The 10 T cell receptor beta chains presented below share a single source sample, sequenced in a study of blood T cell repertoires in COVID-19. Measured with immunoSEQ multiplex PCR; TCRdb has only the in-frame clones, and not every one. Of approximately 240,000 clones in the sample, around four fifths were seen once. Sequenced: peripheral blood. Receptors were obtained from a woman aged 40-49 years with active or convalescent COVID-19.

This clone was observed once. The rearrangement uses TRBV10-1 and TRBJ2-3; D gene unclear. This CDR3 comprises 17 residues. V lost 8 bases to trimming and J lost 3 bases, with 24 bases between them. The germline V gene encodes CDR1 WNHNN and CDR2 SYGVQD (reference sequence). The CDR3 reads CASPHPVLRQRTDTQYF. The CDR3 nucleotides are TGCGCCAGCCCCCATCCAGTCCTCAGGCAACGGACAGATACGCAGTATTTT.

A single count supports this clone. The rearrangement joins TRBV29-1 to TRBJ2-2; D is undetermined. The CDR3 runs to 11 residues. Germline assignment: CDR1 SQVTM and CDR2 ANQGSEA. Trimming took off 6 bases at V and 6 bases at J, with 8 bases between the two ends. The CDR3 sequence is CSVAGPGELFF. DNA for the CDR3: TGCAGCGTCGCCGGTCCCGGGGAGCTGTTTTTT.

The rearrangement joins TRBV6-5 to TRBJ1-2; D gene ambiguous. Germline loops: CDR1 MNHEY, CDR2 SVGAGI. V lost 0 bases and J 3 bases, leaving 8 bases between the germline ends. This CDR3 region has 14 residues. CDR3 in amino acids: CASSYSQVDYGYTF. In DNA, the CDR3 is TGTGCCAGCAGTTACTCTCAGGTGGACTATGGCTACACCTTC.

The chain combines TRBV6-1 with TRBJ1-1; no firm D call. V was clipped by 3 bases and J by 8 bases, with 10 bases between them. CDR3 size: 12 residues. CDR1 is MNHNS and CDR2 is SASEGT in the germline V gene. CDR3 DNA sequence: TGTGCCAGCAGTGAGGGCCGCCGAGAAGCTTTCTTT. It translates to CASSEGRREAFF.

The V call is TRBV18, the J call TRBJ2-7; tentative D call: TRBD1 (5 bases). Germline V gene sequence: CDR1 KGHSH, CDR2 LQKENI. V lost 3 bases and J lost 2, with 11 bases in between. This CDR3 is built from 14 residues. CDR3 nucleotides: TGTGCCAGCTCACCGGGGCAGGTCCCCTACGAGCAGTACTTC. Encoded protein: CASSPGQVPYEQYF.

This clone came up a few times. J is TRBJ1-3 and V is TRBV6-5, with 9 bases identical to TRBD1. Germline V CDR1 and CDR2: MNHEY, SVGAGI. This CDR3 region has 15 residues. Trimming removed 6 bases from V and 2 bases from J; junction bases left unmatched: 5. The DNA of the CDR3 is TGTGCCAGCAGCCCCGGGACAGGGACTGGAAACACCATATATTTT. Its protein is CASSPGTGTGNTIYF.

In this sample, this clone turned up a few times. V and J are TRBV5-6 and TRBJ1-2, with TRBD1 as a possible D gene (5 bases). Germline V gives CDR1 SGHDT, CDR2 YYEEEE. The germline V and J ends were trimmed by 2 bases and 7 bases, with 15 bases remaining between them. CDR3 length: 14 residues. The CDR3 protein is CASSFFQGVSGYTF. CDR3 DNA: TGTGCCAGCAGCTTTTTTCAGGGCGTCTCTGGCTACACCTTC. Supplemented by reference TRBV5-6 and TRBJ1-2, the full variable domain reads DAGVTQSPTHLIKTRGQQVTLRCSPKSGHDTVSWYQQALGQGPQFIFQYYEEEERQRGNFPDRFSGHQFPNYSSELNVNALLLGDSALYLCASSFFQGVSGYTFGSGTRLTVV.

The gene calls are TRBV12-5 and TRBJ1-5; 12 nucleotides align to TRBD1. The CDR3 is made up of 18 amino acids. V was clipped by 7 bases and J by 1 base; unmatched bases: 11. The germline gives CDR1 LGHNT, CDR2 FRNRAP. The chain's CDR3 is CASAGDRGRGGSNQPQHF. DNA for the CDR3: TGTGCTAGTGCCGGGGACAGGGGGCGCGGTGGGAGCAATCAGCCCCAGCATTTT. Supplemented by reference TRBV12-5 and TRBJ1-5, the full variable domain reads DARVTQTPRHKVTEMGQEVTMRCQPILGHNTVFWYRQTMMQGLELLAYFRNRAPLDDSGMPKDRFSAEMPDATLATLKIQPSEPRDSAVYFCASAGDRGRGGSNQPQHFGDGTRLSIL.

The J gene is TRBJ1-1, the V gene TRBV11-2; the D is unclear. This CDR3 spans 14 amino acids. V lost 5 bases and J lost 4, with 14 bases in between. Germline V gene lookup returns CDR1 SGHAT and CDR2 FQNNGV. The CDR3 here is CASSLGLRGTEAFF. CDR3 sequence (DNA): TGTGCCAGCAGCCTTGGACTGCGGGGCACTGAAGCTTTCTTT. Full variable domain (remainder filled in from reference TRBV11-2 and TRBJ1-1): EAGVAQSPRYKIIEKRQSVAFWCNPISGHATLYWYQQILGQGPKLLIQFQNNGVVDDSQLPKDRFSAERLKGVDSTLKIQPAKLEDSAVYLCASSLGLRGTEAFFGQGTRLTVV.

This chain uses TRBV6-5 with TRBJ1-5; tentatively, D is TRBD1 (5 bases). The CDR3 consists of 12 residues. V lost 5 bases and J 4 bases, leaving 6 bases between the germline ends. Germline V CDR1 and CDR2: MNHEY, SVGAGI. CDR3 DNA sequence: TGTGCCAGCAGTAGGACAAATCAGCCCCAGCATTTT. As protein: CASSRTNQPQHF.